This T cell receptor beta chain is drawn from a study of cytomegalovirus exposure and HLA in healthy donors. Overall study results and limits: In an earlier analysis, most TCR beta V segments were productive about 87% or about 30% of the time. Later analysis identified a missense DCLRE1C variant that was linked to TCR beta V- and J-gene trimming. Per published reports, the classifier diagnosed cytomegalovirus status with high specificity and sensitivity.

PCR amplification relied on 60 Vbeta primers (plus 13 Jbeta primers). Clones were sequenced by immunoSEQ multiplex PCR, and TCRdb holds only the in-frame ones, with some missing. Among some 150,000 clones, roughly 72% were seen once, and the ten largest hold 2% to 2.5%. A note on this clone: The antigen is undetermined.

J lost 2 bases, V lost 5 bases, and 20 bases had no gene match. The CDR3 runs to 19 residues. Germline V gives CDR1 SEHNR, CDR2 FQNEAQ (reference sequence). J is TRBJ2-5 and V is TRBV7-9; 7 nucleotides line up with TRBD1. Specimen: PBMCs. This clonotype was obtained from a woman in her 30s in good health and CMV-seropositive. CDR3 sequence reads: CASSAGTARARALQETQYF. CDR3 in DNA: TGTGCCAGCAGCGCCGGGACAGCTCGAGCCCGAGCCCTACAAGAGACCCAGTACTTC.